This T cell receptor beta chain emerged from a study of PD-1 blockade in classical Hodgkin lymphoma. Study at large: Patients got intravenous nivolumab 3 mg/kg every 2 weeks.

Each patient experienced a relapse that followed autologous stem cell transplantation, and brentuximab vedotin exposure varied. Complete response, partial response or progressive disease was each patient's best response. Germline CDR1 SEHNR, CDR2 FQNEAQ (reference sequence). The CDR3 has 13 residues. Trimming took 8 bases from V and 3 from J, leaving 13 bases between them. Only in-frame clones appear in the TCRdb table, and some are missing; sequencing was by immunoSEQ multiplex PCR. The sample records tens of thousands of clones, 89% being singletons. This clone appeared a single time. Its antigen is unidentified. Whole-study findings and limits: Repertoires differed for reasons still undefined, possibly disease activity or prior therapy. TCR diversity at baseline was reported to be reduced in newly diagnosed patients relative to healthy donors.

The sequence was collected from a human donor with classical Hodgkin lymphoma. The chain links TRBV7-9 to TRBJ2-5, with D possibly being TRBD1 or TRBD2 (5 bases each). Sequenced here: peripheral blood mononuclear cells (PBMCs), sampled at baseline. The CDR3 DNA sequence: TGTGCCAGCGAAACAGGAGGAGAAGAGACCCAGTACTTC. It translates to CASETGGEETQYF.